This T cell receptor (beta chain) originates from a study of identical twins. Each donor (without exception) was a healthy Caucasian. V trimming: 0 bases; J trimming: 15 bases; junction bases outside the gene matches: 8. This CDR3 has 14 amino acids. The germline gives CDR1 LGHDT, CDR2 YNNKEL (reference sequence). Unique molecular identifiers were present on cDNA, and template switching added a universal primer site. TCRdb itself ran the 5' RACE reads through MiXCR, one entry per CDR3 protein. Here the sample spans 400,000 to 550,000 distinct CDR3 sequences, roughly a fifth being singletons. This sample also appeared in a second study, on T cells expressing NK-cell markers. That work adds: The authors derived TCR beta repertoires from sorted CD3+CD56+NKG2C+, CD3+CD56+NKG2C- and CD3+CD56-NKG2C+ T cells. One of eight sequenced donors was HCMV-seronegative; the other seven were seropositive.

The gene calls are TRBV3-1 and TRBJ1-5; TRBD1 matches at 10 bases. The sequenced sample was CD4+ T cells sorted from blood. The origin of this receptor is a woman between 18 and 29 years old in good health. This CDR3 reads CASSQDNDRGPTHF. As DNA, the CDR3 is TGTGCCAGCAGCCAAGATAATGACAGGGGGCCTACGCATTTT.